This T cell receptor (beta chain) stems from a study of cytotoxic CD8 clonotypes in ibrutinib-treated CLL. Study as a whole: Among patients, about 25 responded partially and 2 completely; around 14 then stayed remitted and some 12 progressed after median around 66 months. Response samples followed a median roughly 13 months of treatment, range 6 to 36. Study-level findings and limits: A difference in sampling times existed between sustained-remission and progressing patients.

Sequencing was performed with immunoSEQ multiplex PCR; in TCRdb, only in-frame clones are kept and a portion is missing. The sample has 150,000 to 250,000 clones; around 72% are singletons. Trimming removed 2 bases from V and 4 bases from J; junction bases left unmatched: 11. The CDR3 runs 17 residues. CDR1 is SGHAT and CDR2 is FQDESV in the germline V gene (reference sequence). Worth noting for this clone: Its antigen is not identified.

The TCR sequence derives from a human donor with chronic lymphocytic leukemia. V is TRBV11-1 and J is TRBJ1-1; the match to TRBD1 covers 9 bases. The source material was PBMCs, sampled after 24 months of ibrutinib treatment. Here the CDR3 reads CASSLLRHGTGTTEAFF. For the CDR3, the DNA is TGTGCCAGCAGCTTACTCCGTCATGGGACAGGGACCACTGAAGCTTTCTTT.